Presented here are 8 T cell receptor beta chains from one specimen sequenced in a study of blood T cell repertoires in COVID-19. TCRdb keeps only in-frame clones here, not all; method: immunoSEQ multiplex PCR. The data contain about 100,000 clones, around 85% of them singletons. The sample comprised peripheral blood. These TCRs come from a human donor in a cohort sampled during active COVID-19.

This sequence joins TRBV18 and TRBJ2-3, with 8 bases fitting TRBD2. CDR1 is KGHSH, CDR2 LQKENI, per germline. The CDR3 covers 18 residues. The V gene end was trimmed by 1 base and the J gene end by 3 bases; junction bases not matched to a gene: 12. CDR3 bases: TGTGCCAGCTCACCACGGGGGCGACGGGGGGGCCAGACAGATACGCAGTATTTT. Its protein product is CASSPRGRRGGQTDTQYF.

This chain links TRBV5-4 with TRBJ1-2; the match to TRBD1 covers 7 bases. V trimming: 0 bases; J trimming: 4 bases; junction bases outside the gene matches: 6. CDR3 size: 15 residues. Germline V CDR1 and CDR2: SGHNT, YYREEE (reference sequence). The CDR3 loop is CASSLGDRESYGYTF. The DNA of the CDR3 is TGTGCCAGCAGCTTGGGAGACAGGGAGTCCTATGGCTACACCTTC.

The V gene is TRBV2, the J gene TRBJ1-2; D is ambiguous. Germline CDR1 and CDR2: SNHLY and FYNNEI. V was pared by 2 bases and J by 8 bases, with 9 bases between. The CDR3 runs to 12 residues. The CDR3, as DNA: TGTGCCAGCAGTGAAAGACTAGGGGGCTACACCTTC. Translated, it gives CASSERLGGYTF. The full variable domain, in which reference TRBV2 and TRBJ1-2 provide the parts outside the CDR3, is EPEVTQTPSHQVTQMGQEVILRCVPISNHLYFYWYRQILGQKVEFLVSFYNNEISEKSEIFDDQFSVERPDGSNFTLKIRSTKLEDSAMYFCASSERLGGYTFGSGTRLTVV.

This clone was counted once. CDR3 nucleotides: TGTGCCAGCAGCTTAGGAGTCAATTCACCCCTCCACTTT. Protein sequence: CASSLGVNSPLHF. This rearrangement joins TRBV11-3 to TRBJ1-6; D ambiguous. CDR3 length: 13 amino acids. Germline CDR1 is SGHNT and CDR2 is YENEEA. V was cut by 1 base and J by 7 bases, with 5 bases left in between.

The chain joins TRBV27 to TRBJ1-1; D is ambiguous. The ends were cut back, 4 bases at V and 4 bases at J, with 13 bases in the middle. CDR1 is MNHEY, CDR2 SMNVEV, per germline (reference sequence). The CDR3 sequence is 14 residues long. CDR3 protein: CASSWFPGSTEAFF. Here the CDR3 DNA reads TGTGCCAGCAGTTGGTTTCCGGGTAGCACTGAAGCTTTCTTT.

The DNA for the CDR3 is TGTGCCAGCAGCCCGGGGTCAAGGTATGGCTACACCTTC. This translates into CASSPGSRYGYTF. This chain uses TRBV9 with TRBJ1-2; no reliable D call. Germline loops: CDR1 SGDLS, CDR2 YYNGEE. Trimming took off 4 bases at V and 5 bases at J, with 12 bases between the two ends. The CDR3 has 13 residues. The full variable domain, with the rest looked up from reference TRBV9 and TRBJ1-2, is DSGVTQTPKHLITATGQRVTLRCSPRSGDLSVYWYQQSLDQGLQFLIQYYNGEERAKGNILERFSAQQFPDLHSELNLSSLELGDSALYFCASSPGSRYGYTFGSGTRLTVV.

This chain uses TRBV3-1 (or the pseudogene TRBV3-2) with TRBJ1-2, with 8 bases matching TRBD1. Germline V lookup: CDR1 LGHDT, CDR2 YNNKEL (reference sequence). The CDR3 loop spans 15 amino acids. With 3 bases clipped from V and 1 base from J, the junction kept 4 bases outside the gene matches. DNA for the CDR3: TGTGCCAGCAGCCATCGGACAGGGATTAACTATGGCTACACCTTC. As protein: CASSHRTGINYGYTF.

The V and J genes are TRBV7-2 and TRBJ2-1, with D unresolved. Trimming took off 4 bases at V and 0 bases at J, with 10 bases between the two ends. CDR1 and CDR2 (germline): SGHTA, FQGNSA. CDR3 length: 15 residues. CDR3 nucleotide sequence: TGTGCCAGCAGCTCTACACAGAGCTCCTACAATGAGCAGTTCTTC. Amino acids: CASSSTQSSYNEQFF.